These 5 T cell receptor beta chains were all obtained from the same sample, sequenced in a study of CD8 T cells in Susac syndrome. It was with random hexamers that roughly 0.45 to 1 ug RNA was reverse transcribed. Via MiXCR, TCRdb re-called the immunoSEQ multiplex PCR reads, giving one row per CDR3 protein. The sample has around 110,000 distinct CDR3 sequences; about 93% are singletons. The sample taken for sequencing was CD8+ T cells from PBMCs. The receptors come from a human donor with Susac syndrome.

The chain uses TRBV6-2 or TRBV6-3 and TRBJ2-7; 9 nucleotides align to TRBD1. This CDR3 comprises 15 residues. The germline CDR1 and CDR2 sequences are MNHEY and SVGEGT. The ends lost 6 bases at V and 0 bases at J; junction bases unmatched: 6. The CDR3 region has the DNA TGTGCCAGCAGCGCTAGGACAGGGGCCTCCTACGAGCAGTACTTC. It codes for CASSARTGASYEQYF.

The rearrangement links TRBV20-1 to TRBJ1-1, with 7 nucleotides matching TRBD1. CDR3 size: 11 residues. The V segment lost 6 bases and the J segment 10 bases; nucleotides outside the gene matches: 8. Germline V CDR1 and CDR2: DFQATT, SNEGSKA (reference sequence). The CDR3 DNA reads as TGCAGTGCAAACAGGGGAGCGGTAGCTTTCTTT. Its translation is CSANRGAVAFF.

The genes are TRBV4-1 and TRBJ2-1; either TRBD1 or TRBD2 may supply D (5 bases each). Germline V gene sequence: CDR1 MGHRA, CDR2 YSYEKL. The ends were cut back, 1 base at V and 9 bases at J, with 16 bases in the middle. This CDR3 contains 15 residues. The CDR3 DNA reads TGCGCCAGCAGCCAAGCTTTAGTCGGGGCCACTGAGCAGTTCTTC. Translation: CASSQALVGATEQFF.

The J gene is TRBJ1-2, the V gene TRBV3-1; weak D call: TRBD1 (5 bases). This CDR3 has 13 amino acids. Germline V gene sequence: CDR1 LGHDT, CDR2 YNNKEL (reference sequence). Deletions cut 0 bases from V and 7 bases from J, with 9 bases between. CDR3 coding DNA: TGTGCCAGCAGCCAAGATCGGGACCCTGGCTACACCTTC. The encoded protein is CASSQDRDPGYTF.

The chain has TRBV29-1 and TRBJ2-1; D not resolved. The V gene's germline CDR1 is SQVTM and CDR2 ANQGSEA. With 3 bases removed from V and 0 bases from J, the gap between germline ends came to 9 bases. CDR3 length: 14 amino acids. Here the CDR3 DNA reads TGCAGCGTTGATACCGCTACCTCCTACAATGAGCAGTTCTTC. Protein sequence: CSVDTATSYNEQFF.